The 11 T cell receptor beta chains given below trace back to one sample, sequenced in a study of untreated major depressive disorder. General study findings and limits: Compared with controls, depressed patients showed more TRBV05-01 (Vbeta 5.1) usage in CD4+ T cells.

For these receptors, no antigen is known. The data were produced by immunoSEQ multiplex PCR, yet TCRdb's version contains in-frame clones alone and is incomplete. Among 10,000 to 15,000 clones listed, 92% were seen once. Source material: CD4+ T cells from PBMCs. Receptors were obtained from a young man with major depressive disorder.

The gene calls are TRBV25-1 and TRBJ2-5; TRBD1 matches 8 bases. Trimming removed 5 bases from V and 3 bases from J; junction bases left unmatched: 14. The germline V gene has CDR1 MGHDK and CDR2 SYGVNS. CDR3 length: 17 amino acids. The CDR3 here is CASSHRGVDRGEETQYF. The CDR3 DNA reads TGTGCCAGCAGTCACAGGGGGGTCGACAGGGGTGAAGAGACCCAGTACTTC.

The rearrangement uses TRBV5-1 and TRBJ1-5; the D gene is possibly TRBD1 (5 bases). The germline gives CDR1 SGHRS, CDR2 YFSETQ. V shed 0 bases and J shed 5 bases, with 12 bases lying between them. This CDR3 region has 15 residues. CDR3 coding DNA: TGCGCCAGCAGCTTGGCTGGGGGGGATGATCAGCCCCAGCATTTT. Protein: CASSLAGGDDQPQHF.

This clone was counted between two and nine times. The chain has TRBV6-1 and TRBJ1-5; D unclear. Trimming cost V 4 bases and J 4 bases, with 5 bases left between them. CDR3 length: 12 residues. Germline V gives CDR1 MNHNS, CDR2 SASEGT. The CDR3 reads CASSVLNQPQHF. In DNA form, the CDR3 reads TGTGCCAGCAGTGTGTTAAATCAGCCCCAGCATTTT.

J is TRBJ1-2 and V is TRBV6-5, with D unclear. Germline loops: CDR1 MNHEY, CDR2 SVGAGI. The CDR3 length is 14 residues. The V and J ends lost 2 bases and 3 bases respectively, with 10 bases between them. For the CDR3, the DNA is TGTGCCAGCAGTTACAAGAGGGAGGACTATGGCTACACCTTC. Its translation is CASSYKREDYGYTF.

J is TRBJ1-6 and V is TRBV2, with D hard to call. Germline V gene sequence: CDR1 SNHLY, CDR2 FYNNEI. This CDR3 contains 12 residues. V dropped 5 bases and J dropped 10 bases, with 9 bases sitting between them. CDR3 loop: CASSRGASPLHF. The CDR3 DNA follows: TGTGCCAGCAGTCGAGGAGCCTCACCCCTCCACTTT.

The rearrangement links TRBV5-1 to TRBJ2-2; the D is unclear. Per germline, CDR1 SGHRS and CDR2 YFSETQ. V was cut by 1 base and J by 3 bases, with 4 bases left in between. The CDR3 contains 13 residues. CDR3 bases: TGCGCCAGCAGCTTGACGTACACCGGGGAGCTGTTTTTT. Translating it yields CASSLTYTGELFF.

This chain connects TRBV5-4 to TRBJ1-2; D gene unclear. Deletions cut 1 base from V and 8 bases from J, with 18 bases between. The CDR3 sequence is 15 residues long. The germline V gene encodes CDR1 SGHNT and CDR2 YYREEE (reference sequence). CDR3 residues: CASSLITTAPRGYTF. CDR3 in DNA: TGTGCCAGCAGCTTGATAACGACGGCCCCTCGGGGCTACACCTTC.

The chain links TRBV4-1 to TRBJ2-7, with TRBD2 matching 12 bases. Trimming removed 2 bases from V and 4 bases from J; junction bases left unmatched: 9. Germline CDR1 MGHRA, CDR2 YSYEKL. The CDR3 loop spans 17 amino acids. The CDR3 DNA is TGCGCCAGCAGCCAATCCCCCTCTAGCGGGGGGGCTTACGAGCAGTACTTC. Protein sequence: CASSQSPSSGGAYEQYF.

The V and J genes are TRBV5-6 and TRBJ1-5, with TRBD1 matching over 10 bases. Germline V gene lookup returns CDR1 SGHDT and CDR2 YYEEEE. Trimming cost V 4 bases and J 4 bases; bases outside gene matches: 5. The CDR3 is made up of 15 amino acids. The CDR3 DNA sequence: TGTGCCAGCAGCCTGACAGGGGGCTGGAATCAGCCCCAGCATTTT. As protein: CASSLTGGWNQPQHF.

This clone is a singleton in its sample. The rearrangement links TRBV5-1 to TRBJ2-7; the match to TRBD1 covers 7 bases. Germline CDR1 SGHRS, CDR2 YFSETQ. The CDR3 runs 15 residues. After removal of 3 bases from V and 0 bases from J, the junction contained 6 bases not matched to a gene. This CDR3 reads CASSWTGQPSYEQYF. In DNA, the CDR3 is TGCGCCAGCAGCTGGACGGGACAGCCCTCCTACGAGCAGTACTTC.

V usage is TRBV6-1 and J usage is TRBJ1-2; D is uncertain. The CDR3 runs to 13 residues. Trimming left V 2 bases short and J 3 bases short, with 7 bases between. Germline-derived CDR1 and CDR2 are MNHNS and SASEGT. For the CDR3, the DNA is TGTGCCAGCAGTGAACAGAGGGACTATGGCTACACCTTC. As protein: CASSEQRDYGYTF.